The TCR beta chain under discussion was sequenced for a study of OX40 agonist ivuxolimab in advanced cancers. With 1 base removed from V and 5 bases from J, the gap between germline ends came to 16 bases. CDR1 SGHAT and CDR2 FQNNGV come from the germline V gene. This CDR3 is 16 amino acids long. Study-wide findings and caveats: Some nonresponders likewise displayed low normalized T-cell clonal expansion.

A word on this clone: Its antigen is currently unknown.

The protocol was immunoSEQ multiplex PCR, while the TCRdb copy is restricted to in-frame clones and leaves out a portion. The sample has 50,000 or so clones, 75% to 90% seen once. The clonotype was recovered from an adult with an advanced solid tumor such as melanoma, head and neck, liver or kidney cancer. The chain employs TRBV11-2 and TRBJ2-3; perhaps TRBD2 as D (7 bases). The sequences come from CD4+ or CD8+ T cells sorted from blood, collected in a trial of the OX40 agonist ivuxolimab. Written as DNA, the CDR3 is TGTGCCAGCAGCTTAGGGTGGGGGGGCCGAATAGATACGCAGTATTTT. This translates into CASSLGWGGRIDTQYF.